This T cell receptor beta chain was profiled in a study of a mutant IDH1 vaccine in newly diagnosed glioma. Study summary: Vaccination started 4-6 weeks after radiotherapy alone, or with temozolomide cycles.

Time point denoted: week 23, last vaccination. Topical imiquimod accompanied each vaccine dose, which consisted of 300 ug of mutant IDH1 20-mer peptide. This clone was recorded once. The antigen remains unidentified. Clones were sequenced by immunoSEQ multiplex PCR, and TCRdb holds only the in-frame ones, with some missing. The table has tens of thousands of clones, approximately 80% seen once; the top ten hold over 4.5%. Trimming took 4 bases from V and 2 from J; bases not matched to a gene: 3. The CDR3 has 14 residues. CDR1 and CDR2 (germline): SGDLS, YYNGEE. The chain couples TRBV9 to TRBJ1-3, with 7 bases lining up with TRBD1. Sequencing was performed on PBMCs, taken from a glioma patient whose treatment included an IDH1 peptide vaccine. This TCR was sampled from a man aged 35-49 years with glioma. In DNA form, the CDR3 reads TGTGCCAGCAGCTACAGGGGTCCTGGAAACACCATATATTTT. Protein product: CASSYRGPGNTIYF.